Included here is one T cell receptor (beta chain) sequence, with context. The entry originates in a study of PD-L1 blockade in urothelial cancer. V shed 2 bases, J shed 7 bases, and the junction held 10 bases outside the gene matches. CDR1 MNHEY and CDR2 SMNVEV come from the germline V gene (reference sequence). CDR3 size: 16 residues. Here immunoSEQ multiplex PCR was the method, and the copy in TCRdb shows in-frame clones only, minus some. The table includes roughly 100,000 clones, under 85% detected once. The sample was PBMCs, taken around atezolizumab (anti-PD-L1) treatment. The chain couples TRBV27 to TRBJ1-2, with 10 positions matching TRBD1. This TCR derives from a man in his forties or fifties with urothelial cancer. The CDR3 protein is CASSLALGQGMRGYTF. Here the CDR3 DNA reads TGTGCCAGCAGTTTAGCCTTGGGACAGGGGATGCGTGGCTACACCTTC.